The next 14 T cell receptor beta chains were all read from a single sample in a study of blood T cell repertoires in COVID-19. Libraries were prepared by immunoSEQ multiplex PCR; TCRdb keeps only in-frame clonotypes and omits some of them. The data contain under 250,000 clones, about 93% of them singletons. Input material: peripheral blood. The source of these receptors is a man between 60 and 75 years old with COVID-19, enrolled during active disease.

CDR3 nucleotide sequence: TGTGCCAGCAGTATGGACAGCAGAAACACCATATATTTT. It yields the protein CASSMDSRNTIYF. The rearrangement uses TRBV27 and TRBJ1-3; D possibly corresponds to TRBD1 (6 bases). The length of the CDR3 is 13 residues. Germline V lookup: CDR1 MNHEY, CDR2 SMNVEV (reference sequence). V was clipped by 5 bases and J by 5 bases, with 10 bases between them.

The chain recombines TRBV7-9 with TRBJ1-2; D is ambiguous. The CDR3 sequence is 13 residues long. Germline CDR1 reads SEHNR; CDR2 reads FQNEAQ (reference sequence). V lost 5 bases, J lost 2 bases, and 9 bases lay in between. The CDR3 sequence is CASSPLLNYGYTF. The CDR3 region has the DNA TGTGCCAGCAGCCCCCTCCTCAACTATGGCTACACCTTC.

The rearrangement links TRBV7-9 to TRBJ1-2, with D hard to call. In germline, CDR1 is SEHNR, CDR2 FQNEAQ (reference sequence). This CDR3 spans 13 amino acids. Deletions cut 1 base from V and 2 bases from J, with 5 bases between. The CDR3 region is CASSLGANYGYTF. Written as DNA, the CDR3 is TGTGCCAGCAGCTTAGGGGCGAACTATGGCTACACCTTC.

This chain links TRBV25-1 with TRBJ1-5, with D unresolved. CDR1 is MGHDK, CDR2 SYGVNS, per germline. The V and J ends lost 1 base and 0 bases respectively, with 13 bases between them. CDR3 length: 17 amino acids. CDR3 region: CASSELEDIHSNQPQHF. The CDR3, as DNA: TGTGCCAGCAGTGAATTGGAAGACATTCATAGCAATCAGCCCCAGCATTTT.

The chain uses TRBV4-1 and TRBJ1-6, with no clear D. Germline V gene data show CDR1 as MGHRA and CDR2 as YSYEKL. The CDR3 has 17 residues. With 1 base removed from V and 0 bases from J, the gap between germline ends came to 10 bases. The chain's CDR3 is CASSQVQAGSYNSPLHF. The CDR3 DNA reads as TGCGCCAGCAGCCAAGTTCAGGCCGGCTCCTATAATTCACCCCTCCACTTT.

The gene calls are TRBV27 and TRBJ1-1; D remains unclear. Trimming cost V 4 bases and J 3 bases, with 9 bases left between them. The CDR3 runs 13 residues. Looked up from germline, CDR1 is MNHEY and CDR2 is SMNVEV (reference sequence). CDR3 sequence: CASSSYGDTEAFF. DNA of the CDR3: TGTGCCAGCAGTTCATACGGGGACACTGAAGCTTTCTTT.

V usage is TRBV6-5 and J usage is TRBJ1-2; 7 bases fit TRBD1. V lost 6 bases, J lost 2 bases, and 3 bases stayed unmatched. The CDR3 consists of 13 residues. Germline-derived CDR1 and CDR2 are MNHEY and SVGAGI. CDR3 sequence: CASRETGNYGYTF. CDR3 DNA: TGTGCCAGCAGGGAGACAGGGAACTATGGCTACACCTTC.

The rearrangement links TRBV7-8 to TRBJ2-7; 7 bases agree with TRBD2. V trimming: 4 bases; J trimming: 2 bases; junction bases outside the gene matches: 14. Germline CDR1 is SGHVS and CDR2 is FQNEAQ. CDR3 length equals 17 residues. DNA of the CDR3: TGTGCCAGCAGCTCAATAGAGCTGGGACTACTCCCCTACGAGCAGTACTTC. Translation gives CASSSIELGLLPYEQYF.

The rearrangement uses TRBV3-1 (or the pseudogene TRBV3-2) and TRBJ1-1, with D perhaps TRBD1 (5 bases). The CDR3 has 17 amino acids. Germline lookup yields CDR1 LGHDT and CDR2 YNNKEL (reference sequence). The V gene lost 4 bases and the J gene lost 1 base, with 19 bases spanning the gap. The CDR3 is CASSPTPRASGNTEAFF. The CDR3 coding sequence is TGTGCCAGCAGCCCGACCCCCAGGGCGAGTGGGAACACTGAAGCTTTCTTT.

This clone was counted a few times. This chain connects TRBV5-1 to TRBJ2-2; 12 bases are shared with TRBD1. V shed 4 bases, J shed 4 bases, and the junction held 5 bases outside the gene matches. The CDR3 has 16 residues. Germline V CDR1 and CDR2: SGHRS, YFSETQ. In DNA, the CDR3 is TGCGCCAGCAGCCCGGGACAGGGGGCCGGCACCGGGGAGCTGTTTTTT. It yields the protein CASSPGQGAGTGELFF.

V and J are TRBV7-2 and TRBJ2-1, with 7 nucleotides matching TRBD2. J gave up 0 bases and V 5 bases, and 4 bases lay outside the gene matches. CDR3 length: 15 amino acids. The V gene's germline CDR1 is SGHTA and CDR2 FQGNSA. The CDR3 region has the DNA TGTGCCAGCAGCATGGGGACTACCTCCTACAATGAGCAGTTCTTC. It codes for CASSMGTTSYNEQFF.

This clone appeared a single time. The chain uses TRBV4-1 and TRBJ2-5, with 13 bases that match TRBD2. The V gene's germline CDR1 is MGHRA and CDR2 YSYEKL. Unmatched junction bases numbered 15, after V lost 3 bases and J lost 2 bases. The CDR3 is 20 amino acids. The CDR3 region is CASSHYPTTPGLAGQETQYF. The CDR3 nucleotides are TGCGCCAGCAGCCACTACCCAACAACCCCGGGACTAGCGGGACAAGAGACCCAGTACTTC.

The V and J genes are TRBV7-6 and TRBJ2-1; 8 positions agree with TRBD2. The CDR3 has 15 residues. CDR1 is SGHVS and CDR2 is FNYEAQ in the germline V gene. V lost 2 bases and J lost 4; bases outside the gene matches: 4. The CDR3 coding sequence is TGTGCCAGCAGCTTAAGCGGGGGACTGTACAATGAGCAGTTCTTC. Its translation: CASSLSGGLYNEQFF.

This clone occurred once. The rearrangement links TRBV27 to TRBJ1-5; D not certain. The V gene lost 5 bases and the J gene lost 7 bases, with 18 bases spanning the gap. The CDR3 length is 15 residues. CDR1 and CDR2 from the germline V gene are MNHEY and SMNVEV (reference sequence). CDR3 loop: CASSADGFREQPQHF. The CDR3 bases are TGTGCCAGCAGTGCCGACGGTTTCCGGGAACAGCCCCAGCATTTT.